The 20 T cell receptor beta chains reported below all come from one sample, sequenced in a study of CD8+ T cells in alopecia areata. It was cDNA, reverse transcribed from extracted RNA, that served as the sequencing template. Generated by immunoSEQ multiplex PCR, the TCRdb table keeps only in-frame clones and is missing some. Of roughly 190,000 clones listed, around 56% are singletons. Documented treatment: oral pan-JAK inhibitor, 5-10 mg twice daily. The sample was CD4+ T cells sorted from blood, taken at week 4, from a patient treated with tofacitinib. The receptors were gathered from a human donor with alopecia areata.

The CDR3 DNA is TGTGCCAGCAGTCCCGGGACAGTGTTTTCCTACGAGCAGTACTTC. Translation: CASSPGTVFSYEQYF. The chain couples TRBV27 to TRBJ2-7; 7 bases map to TRBD1. Trimming removed 5 bases from V and 1 base from J; junction bases left unmatched: 8. The CDR3 covers 15 residues. CDR1 is MNHEY, CDR2 SMNVEV, per germline (reference sequence).

This chain connects TRBV5-1 to TRBJ2-1; maybe TRBD2 (5 bases). This CDR3 is 14 amino acids long. From germline, CDR1 is SGHRS and CDR2 YFSETQ. V was trimmed by 0 bases and J by 7 bases, leaving 11 bases between them. The DNA of the CDR3 is TGCGCCAGCAGCTTGGGAGGGCCGGGGAATGAGCAGTTCTTC. It specifies CASSLGGPGNEQFF.

The genes are TRBV29-1 and TRBJ2-7; 10 nucleotides align to TRBD2. The CDR3 has 13 residues. CDR1 and CDR2 (germline): SQVTM, ANQGSEA. The junction had 7 bases not matched to a gene; V was cut back by 8 bases and J by 3 bases. The CDR3 DNA is TGCAGCATCCTAGCGGGAGAATACTACGAGCAGTACTTC. It yields the protein CSILAGEYYEQYF.

The chain couples TRBV30 to TRBJ1-2, with 9 bases that match TRBD1. With 2 bases clipped from V and 3 bases from J, the junction kept 4 bases outside the gene matches. CDR1 GTSNPN and CDR2 SVGIG come from the germline V gene (reference sequence). The CDR3 contains 14 residues. The CDR3 DNA sequence: TGTGCCTGGAGTTACAGGGGGCGCGACTATGGCTACACCTTC. Translating gives CAWSYRGRDYGYTF.

The V gene is TRBV30, the J gene TRBJ1-1; 11 positions match TRBD1. Per the germline V gene, CDR1 is GTSNPN and CDR2 is SVGIG (reference sequence). This CDR3 has 12 amino acids. V was clipped by 4 bases and J by 10 bases; unmatched bases: 5. CDR3 in amino acids: CAWTPGQGVAFF. The CDR3 region has the DNA TGTGCCTGGACGCCGGGACAGGGGGTAGCTTTCTTT.

The chain is built from TRBV15 and TRBJ2-6, with D perhaps matching TRBD1 (5 bases). Trimming cost V 8 bases and J 9 bases, with 17 bases left between them. CDR3 length: 14 amino acids. CDR1 and CDR2 from the germline V gene are LNHNV and YYDKDF (reference sequence). The CDR3 here is CATSRQFADNVLTF. CDR3 coding DNA: TGTGCCACCTCAAGACAGTTCGCGGACAACGTCCTGACTTTC.

V usage is TRBV23-1 and J usage is TRBJ2-3; 8 bases agree with TRBD2. TRBV23-1 is an open reading frame, and its role is uncertain. V trimming: 4 bases; J trimming: 3 bases; junction bases outside the gene matches: 12. The CDR3 has 17 amino acids. The CDR3 spells CASSPPAGGILTDTQYF. The CDR3 DNA reads as TGCGCCAGCAGTCCGCCCGCGGGAGGTATTCTTACAGATACGCAGTATTTT.

The rearrangement joins TRBV6-5 to TRBJ2-7; D gene uncertain. The CDR3 sequence is 14 residues long. CDR1 is MNHEY and CDR2 is SVGAGI in the germline V gene. The V end was cut by 0 bases, the J end by 3 bases, with 9 bases between. In DNA, the CDR3 is TGTGCCAGCAGTTACTCCCGGGCCGACTACGAGCAGTACTTC. This gives the protein CASSYSRADYEQYF.

The chain carries TRBV30 and TRBJ2-5; TRBD1 might be the D (6 bases). Trimming pared 3 bases from V and 4 bases from J, leaving 15 bases between. The CDR3 is 14 residues long. Per the germline V gene, CDR1 is GTSNPN and CDR2 is SVGIG (reference sequence). Here the CDR3 reads CAWRGQGSGETQYF. In DNA form, the CDR3 reads TGTGCCTGGAGAGGTCAGGGGTCGGGAGAGACCCAGTACTTC.

Here the CDR3 reads CSVVATSYEQYF. DNA of the CDR3: TGCAGCGTTGTGGCTACCAGTTACGAGCAGTACTTC. The gene calls are TRBV29-1 and TRBJ2-7; D unclear. This CDR3 spans 12 amino acids. Looked up from germline, CDR1 is SQVTM and CDR2 is ANQGSEA. The V end lost 4 bases, the J end lost 4 bases, and 11 bases lay between the germline ends.

This clone has only a few counts. This chain joins TRBV29-1 and TRBJ2-1; 14 bases fit TRBD2. Germline V gene sequence: CDR1 SQVTM, CDR2 ANQGSEA. V lost 5 bases, J lost 7 bases, and 4 bases stayed unmatched. This CDR3 region has 14 residues. The CDR3 protein is CSVSGTSGSNEQFF. For the CDR3, the DNA is TGCAGCGTTTCCGGGACTAGCGGGAGTAATGAGCAGTTCTTC.

V and J are TRBV2 and TRBJ2-3, with a tentative D call TRBD2 (6 bases). The CDR3 totals 13 residues. The V end lost 4 bases, the J end lost 5 bases, and 10 bases lay between the germline ends. Germline V gives CDR1 SNHLY, CDR2 FYNNEI. The CDR3 sequence is CASSGTSLDTQYF. The CDR3 coding sequence is TGTGCCAGCAGTGGAACTAGCTTAGATACGCAGTATTTT.

The chain recombines TRBV29-1 with TRBJ1-1, with unresolved D. In germline, CDR1 is SQVTM, CDR2 ANQGSEA. Trimming removed 5 bases at V and 0 bases at J, with 13 bases between. The CDR3 consists of 14 residues. The CDR3 DNA reads as TGCAGCGTTAGAACAACTAATATGAACACTGAAGCTTTCTTT. The encoded protein is CSVRTTNMNTEAFF.

The chain employs TRBV25-1 and TRBJ2-5; 7 positions agree with TRBD1. The J segment lost 4 bases and the V segment lost 2 bases, leaving 7 bases of the junction unmatched. Germline V gene data show CDR1 as MGHDK and CDR2 as SYGVNS. The CDR3 sequence is 15 residues long. This CDR3 is CASSELDRPGETQYF. The CDR3 coding sequence is TGTGCCAGCAGTGAACTGGACAGGCCGGGAGAGACCCAGTACTTC.

The sample holds a few counts of this clone. The rearrangement links TRBV5-4 to TRBJ1-3; perhaps TRBD1 as D (6 bases). Trimming shortened V by 4 bases and J by 4 bases, and 12 bases separated the two germline ends. The CDR3 extends over 14 amino acids. Germline-derived CDR1 and CDR2 are SGHNT and YYREEE (reference sequence). The CDR3 DNA sequence: TGTGCCAGCAGCCCAGGGGTCTCCGGAAACACCATATATTTT. Translated: CASSPGVSGNTIYF.

The V call is TRBV11-1, the J call TRBJ2-3, with 7 bases aligning to TRBD2. Germline CDR1 reads SGHAT; CDR2 reads FQDESV (reference sequence). The CDR3 is 15 amino acids. V trimming: 8 bases; J trimming: 10 bases; junction bases outside the gene matches: 18. The CDR3 DNA reads as TGTGCCAGCCGACCGACCGGGACTATTCAAGTGCCGCAGTATTTT. Protein: CASRPTGTIQVPQYF. The full variable domain, completed using reference TRBV11-1 and TRBJ2-3, is EAEVAQSPRYKITEKSQAVAFWCDPISGHATLYWYRQILGQGPELLVQFQDESVVDDSQLPKDRFSAERLKGVDSTLKIQPAELGDSAMYLCASRPTGTIQVPQYFGPGTRLTVL.

V and J are TRBV7-9 and TRBJ2-6; no clear D. CDR1 SEHNR and CDR2 FQNEAQ come from the germline V gene (reference sequence). V was cut by 0 bases and J by 0 bases, with 3 bases left in between. This CDR3 has 15 amino acids. CDR3: CASSLAFSGANVLTF. The CDR3 DNA follows: TGTGCCAGCAGCTTAGCGTTCTCTGGGGCCAACGTCCTGACTTTC.

This sequence joins TRBV4-2 and TRBJ1-2; the D gene is possibly TRBD1 (5 bases). The V end was cut by 6 bases, the J end by 2 bases, with 10 bases between. From germline, CDR1 is LGHNA and CDR2 YNFKEQ. This CDR3 contains 13 residues. The CDR3 DNA follows: TGTGCCAGCAGTCTGGGACCGAACTATGGCTACACCTTC. Its translation is CASSLGPNYGYTF.

V and J are TRBV30 and TRBJ2-2; D is perhaps TRBD1 or TRBD2 (5 bases each). V was clipped by 0 bases and J by 2 bases, with 10 bases between them. Germline CDR1 and CDR2: GTSNPN and SVGIG (reference sequence). This CDR3 contains 15 residues. The CDR3 spells CAWSVWGRNTGELFF. DNA of the CDR3: TGTGCCTGGAGTGTATGGGGACGTAACACCGGGGAGCTGTTTTTT.

V is TRBV5-5 and J is TRBJ1-1; D not certain. This CDR3 contains 13 residues. Germline CDR1 and CDR2: SGHKS and YYEKEE (reference sequence). V lost 4 bases and J lost 1, with 8 bases in between. CDR3 protein: CASSARPNTEAFF. Written as DNA, the CDR3 is TGTGCCAGCAGCGCGCGGCCGAACACTGAAGCTTTCTTT.